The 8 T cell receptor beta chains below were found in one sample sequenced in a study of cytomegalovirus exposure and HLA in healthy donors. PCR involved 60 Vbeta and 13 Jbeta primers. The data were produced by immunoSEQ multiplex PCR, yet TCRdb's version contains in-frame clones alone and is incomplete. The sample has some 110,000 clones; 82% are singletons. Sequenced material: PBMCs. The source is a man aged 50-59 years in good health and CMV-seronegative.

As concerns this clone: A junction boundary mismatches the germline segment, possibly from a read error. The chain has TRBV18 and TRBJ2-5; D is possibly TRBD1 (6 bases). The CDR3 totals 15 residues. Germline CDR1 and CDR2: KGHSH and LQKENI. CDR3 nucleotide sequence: TGTACCAGCTCAACTAACGGACAGCCCCAAGAGACCCAGTACTTC. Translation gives CTSSTNGQPQETQYF.

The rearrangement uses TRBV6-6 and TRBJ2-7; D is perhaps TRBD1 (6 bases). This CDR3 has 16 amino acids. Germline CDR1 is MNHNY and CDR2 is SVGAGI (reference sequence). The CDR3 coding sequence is TGTGCCAGCAGTTACTCGGGACAAGGGGCATCCTACAAGCAGTACGTC. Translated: CASSYSGQGASYKQYV.

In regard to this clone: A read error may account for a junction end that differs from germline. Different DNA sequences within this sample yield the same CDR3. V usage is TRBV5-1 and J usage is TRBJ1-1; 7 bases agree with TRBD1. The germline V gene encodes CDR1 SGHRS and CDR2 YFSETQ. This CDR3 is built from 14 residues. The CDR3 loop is CASSLTGANTEAFF. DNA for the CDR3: TGCGCCAGCAGCTTAACAGGGGCGAACACTGAAGCCTTCTTT.

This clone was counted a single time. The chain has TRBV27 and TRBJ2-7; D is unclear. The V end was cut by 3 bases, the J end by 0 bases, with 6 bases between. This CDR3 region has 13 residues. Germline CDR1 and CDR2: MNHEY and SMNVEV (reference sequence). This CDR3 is CASSLGPSYEQYF. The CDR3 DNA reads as TGTGCCAGCAGTTTGGGCCCCTCCTACGAGCAGTACTTC.

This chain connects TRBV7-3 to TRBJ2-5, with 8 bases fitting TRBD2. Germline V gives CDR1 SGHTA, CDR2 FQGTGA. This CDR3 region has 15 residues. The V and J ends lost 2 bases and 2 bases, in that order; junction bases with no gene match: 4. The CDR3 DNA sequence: TGTGCCAGCAGCTTACGGCGGGGGGCTCAAGAGACCCAGTACTTC. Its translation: CASSLRRGAQETQYF.

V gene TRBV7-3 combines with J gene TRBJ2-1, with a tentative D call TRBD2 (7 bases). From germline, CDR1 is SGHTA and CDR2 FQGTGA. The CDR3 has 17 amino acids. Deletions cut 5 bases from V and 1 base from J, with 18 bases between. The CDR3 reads CASSPGWRGPSYNEQFF. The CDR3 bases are TGTGCCAGCAGCCCCGGTTGGCGGGGGCCTTCCTACAATGAGCAGTTCTTC.

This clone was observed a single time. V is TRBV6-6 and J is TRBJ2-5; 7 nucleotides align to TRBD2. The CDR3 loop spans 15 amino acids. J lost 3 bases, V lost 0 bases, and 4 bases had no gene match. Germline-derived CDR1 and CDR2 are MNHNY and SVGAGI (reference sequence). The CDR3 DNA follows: TGTGCCAGCAGTTACTCGTCGGCGGGGGAAGAGACCCAGTACTTC. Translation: CASSYSSAGEETQYF.

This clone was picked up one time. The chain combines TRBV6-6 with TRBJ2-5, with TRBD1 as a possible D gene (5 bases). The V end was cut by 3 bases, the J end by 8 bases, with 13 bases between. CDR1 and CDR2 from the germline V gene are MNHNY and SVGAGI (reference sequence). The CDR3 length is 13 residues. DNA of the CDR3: TGTGCCAGCAGTTATTCCAGGGAAGGCACCCAGTACTTC. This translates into CASSYSREGTQYF.